This TCR beta chain derives from a study of blood T cell repertoires in COVID-19. Study information: The origin of the acute and convalescent COVID-19 samples was the United States, Italy and Spain.

The study recruited people aged roughly 18 to 95 years across around 23 US areas. Participants were placed into cohorts based on the clinical history they reported. The study recruited exposed participants who had met a COVID-19 case within 2 weeks before entry. TCRdb keeps only in-frame clones here, not all; method: immunoSEQ multiplex PCR. The sample has some 190,000 clones; 84% are singletons. The germline V gene encodes CDR1 SGHVS and CDR2 FNYEAQ. J gave up 4 bases and V 2 bases, and 8 bases lay outside the gene matches. The CDR3 length is 16 residues. The gene calls are TRBV7-6 and TRBJ2-7; 10 positions agree with TRBD1. The sequencing input was PBMCs or T cells enriched from blood (not recorded which). This sequence originates from a woman between 25 and 40 years old who had been exposed to COVID-19. CDR3 sequence: CASSLFPGQGLYEQYF. DNA for the CDR3: TGTGCCAGCAGCTTATTTCCGGGACAGGGGTTGTACGAGCAGTACTTC.